This TCR beta chain derives from a study of T-cell reconstitution after alpha-beta-depleted transplantation in children (dated by TCRdb to 2016 to 2018). Concerning the study at large: T-cell immune reconstitution after TCRalphabeta/CD19-depleted allogeneic hematopoietic cell transplantation in children was quantitatively tracked in the study by means of TCR repertoire profiling.

The research as a whole found: Over the following months the frequencies of hyperexpanded clones went down, and after one year T-cell counts and TCRbeta diversity were mostly credited to newly produced T cells. In some patients, the high TCRbeta diversity seen at day 60 was put down to recipient T cells and intrathymic progenitors that had survived conditioning. About two months after transplant, the apparently early recovery of alphabetaT-cell counts reportedly depended on just several hundred clones that had expanded rapidly and came from non-depleted graft cells.

From the germline V gene (reference sequence), CDR1 is MNHEY and CDR2 is SMNVEV. The CDR3 runs 17 amino acids, cysteine and phenylalanine included. Just CDR3 DNA is preserved here, 51 bases in frame from base 1. The germline V and J ends show losses of 6 bases and 0 bases respectively, and no gene match explains 9 bases of the junction. The sample's treatment or condition, from its label and the paper: allogeneic hematopoietic cell transplantation with graft depleted of TCRalphabeta T cells and CD19 B cells. Transplant recipients were children who received TCRalphabeta/CD19-depleted allogeneic hematopoietic cell grafts. As concerns this clonotype: Its antigen target is currently unknown. It has no much larger one-base neighbor in the sample; base qualities were not kept.

The library was prepared using PCR. Sequencing used an Illumina HiSeq 2500. TCR library preparation used molecular barcoding, with unique molecular identifiers applied to normalize quantification of the TCRbeta repertoire. The public reads were reprocessed in TCRdb via fastp at Q25 and MiXCR, keeping in-frame beta chains. Each CDR3 protein appears once, grouped with its most common genes and DNA. Recorded for this sample are about 500,000 distinct CDR3 sequences; roughly an eighth of them occurred a single time. Clones ranked in the top ten supply 12% to 15% of the sample. The chain is assembled from TRBV27 and TRBJ2-2, with 8 bases aligning to TRBD2. The TCR comes from a female patient aged 2 to 10 who had a stem cell transplant for aplastic anemia, so the T cells may come from the graft donor. Sequenced material: PBMCs, mostly from graft donor cells, taken 180 days after TCRalphabeta/CD19-depleted stem cell transplant. The bases read TGTGCCAGCAGCACTAGCGGATACTTGGCGAACACCGGGGAGCTGTTTTTT. The translation is CASSTSGYLANTGELFF.